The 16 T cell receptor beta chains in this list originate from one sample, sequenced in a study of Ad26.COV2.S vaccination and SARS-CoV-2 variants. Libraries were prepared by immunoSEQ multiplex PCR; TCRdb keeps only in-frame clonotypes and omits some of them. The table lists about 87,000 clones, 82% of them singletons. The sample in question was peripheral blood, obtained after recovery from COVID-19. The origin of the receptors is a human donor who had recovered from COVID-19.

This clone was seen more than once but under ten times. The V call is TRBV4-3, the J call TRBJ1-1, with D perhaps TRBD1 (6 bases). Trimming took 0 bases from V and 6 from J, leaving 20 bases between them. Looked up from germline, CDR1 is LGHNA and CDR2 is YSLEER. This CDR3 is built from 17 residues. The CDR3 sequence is CASSQDLARRGSAEAFF. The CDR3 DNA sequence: TGCGCCAGCAGCCAAGATTTAGCGAGGAGGGGGTCTGCTGAAGCTTTCTTT.

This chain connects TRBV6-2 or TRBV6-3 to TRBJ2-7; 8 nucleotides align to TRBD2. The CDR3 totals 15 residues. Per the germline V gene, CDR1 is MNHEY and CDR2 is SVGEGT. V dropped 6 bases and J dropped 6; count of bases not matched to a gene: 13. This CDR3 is CASSRGGAGVVEQYF. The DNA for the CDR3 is TGTGCCAGCAGCCGGGGGGGAGCGGGAGTCGTCGAGCAGTACTTC.

Written as DNA, the CDR3 is TGTGCCAGCAGGACGAATCTGGGGAGGGGAGCGGGAGGGGGCACAGATACGCAGTATTTT. Amino acid sequence: CASRTNLGRGAGGGTDTQYF. This chain joins TRBV28 and TRBJ2-3, with 10 nucleotides matching TRBD2. J was trimmed by 1 base and V by 6 bases; bases with no gene match: 19. Germline CDR1 MDHEN, CDR2 SYDVKM. This CDR3 comprises 20 residues. Drawing the rest from reference TRBV28 and TRBJ2-3, the complete variable domain is DVKVTQSSRYLVKRTGEKVFLECVQDMDHENMFWYRQDPGLGLRLIYFSYDVKMKEKGDIPEGYSVSREKKERFSLILESASTNQTSMYLCASRTNLGRGAGGGTDTQYFGPGTRLTVL.

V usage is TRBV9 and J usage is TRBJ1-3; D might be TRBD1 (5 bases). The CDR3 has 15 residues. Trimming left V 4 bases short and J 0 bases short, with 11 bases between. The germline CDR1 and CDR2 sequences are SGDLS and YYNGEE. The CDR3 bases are TGTGCCAGCAGCCCGGGGGGTGGCTCTGGAAACACCATATATTTT. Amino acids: CASSPGGGSGNTIYF. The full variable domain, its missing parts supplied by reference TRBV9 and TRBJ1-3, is DSGVTQTPKHLITATGQRVTLRCSPRSGDLSVYWYQQSLDQGLQFLIQYYNGEERAKGNILERFSAQQFPDLHSELNLSSLELGDSALYFCASSPGGGSGNTIYFGEGSWLTVV.

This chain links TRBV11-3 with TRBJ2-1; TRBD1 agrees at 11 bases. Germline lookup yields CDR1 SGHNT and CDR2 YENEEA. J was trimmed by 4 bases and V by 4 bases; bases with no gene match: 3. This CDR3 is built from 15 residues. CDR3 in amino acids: CASSSGTGGYNEQFF. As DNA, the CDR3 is TGTGCCAGCAGCTCCGGGACAGGGGGTTACAATGAGCAGTTCTTC.

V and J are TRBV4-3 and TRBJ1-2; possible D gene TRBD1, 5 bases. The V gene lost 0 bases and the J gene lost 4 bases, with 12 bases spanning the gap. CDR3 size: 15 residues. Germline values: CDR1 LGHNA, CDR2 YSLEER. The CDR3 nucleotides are TGCGCCAGCAGCCAAGATCAGGGTAAGCCCTATGGCTACACCTTC. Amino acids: CASSQDQGKPYGYTF.

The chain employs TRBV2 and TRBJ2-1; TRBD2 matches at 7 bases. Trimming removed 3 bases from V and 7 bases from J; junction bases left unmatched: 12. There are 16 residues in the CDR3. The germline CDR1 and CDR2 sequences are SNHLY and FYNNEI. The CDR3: CASSDRRSGIRNEQFF. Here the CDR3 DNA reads TGTGCCAGCAGTGATCGGCGAAGCGGGATCCGGAATGAGCAGTTCTTC.

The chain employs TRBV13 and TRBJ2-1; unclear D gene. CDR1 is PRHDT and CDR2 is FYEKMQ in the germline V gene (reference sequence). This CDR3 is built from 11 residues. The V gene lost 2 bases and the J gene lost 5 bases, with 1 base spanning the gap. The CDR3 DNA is TGTGCCAGCAGCTTACACAATGAGCAGTTCTTC. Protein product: CASSLHNEQFF.

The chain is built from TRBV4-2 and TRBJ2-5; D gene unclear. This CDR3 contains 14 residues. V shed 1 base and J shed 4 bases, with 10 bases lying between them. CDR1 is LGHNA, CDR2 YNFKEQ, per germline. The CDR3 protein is CASSQVPGRETQYF. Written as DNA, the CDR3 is TGTGCCAGCAGCCAAGTTCCCGGAAGAGAGACCCAGTACTTC.

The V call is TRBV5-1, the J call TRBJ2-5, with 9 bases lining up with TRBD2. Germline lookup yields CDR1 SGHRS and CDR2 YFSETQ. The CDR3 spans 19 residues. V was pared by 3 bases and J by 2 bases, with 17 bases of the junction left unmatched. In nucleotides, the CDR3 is TGCGCCAGCAGCTCCCTGTGGGCTAGCGGGACGAAGGAACAAGAGACCCAGTACTTC. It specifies CASSSLWASGTKEQETQYF.

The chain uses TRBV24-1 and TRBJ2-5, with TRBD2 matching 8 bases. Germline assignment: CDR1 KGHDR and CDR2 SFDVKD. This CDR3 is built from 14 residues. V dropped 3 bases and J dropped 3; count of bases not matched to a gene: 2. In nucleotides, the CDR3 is TGTGCCACCAGTGATGCGGGGGGAAAAGAGACCCAGTACTTC. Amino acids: CATSDAGGKETQYF.

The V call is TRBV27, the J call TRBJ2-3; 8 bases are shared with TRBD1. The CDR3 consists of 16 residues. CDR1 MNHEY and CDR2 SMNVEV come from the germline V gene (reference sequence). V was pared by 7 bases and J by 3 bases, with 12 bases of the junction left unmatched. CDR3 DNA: TGTGCCAGCAACCTAGCCGGGACAGGTCCTACAGATACGCAGTATTTT. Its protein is CASNLAGTGPTDTQYF.

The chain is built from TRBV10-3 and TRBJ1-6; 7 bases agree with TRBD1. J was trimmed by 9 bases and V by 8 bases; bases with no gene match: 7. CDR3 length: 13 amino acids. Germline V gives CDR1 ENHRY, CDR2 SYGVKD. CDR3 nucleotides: TGTGCCATCTGGCCAGGGGGGAGTTCACCCCTCCACTTT. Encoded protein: CAIWPGGSSPLHF.

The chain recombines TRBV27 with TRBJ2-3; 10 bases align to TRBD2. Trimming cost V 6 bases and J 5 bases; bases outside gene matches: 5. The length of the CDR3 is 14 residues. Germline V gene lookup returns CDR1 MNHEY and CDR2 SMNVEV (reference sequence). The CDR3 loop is CASRKGLAEDTQYF. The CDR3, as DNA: TGTGCCAGCAGAAAAGGACTAGCGGAAGATACGCAGTATTTT.

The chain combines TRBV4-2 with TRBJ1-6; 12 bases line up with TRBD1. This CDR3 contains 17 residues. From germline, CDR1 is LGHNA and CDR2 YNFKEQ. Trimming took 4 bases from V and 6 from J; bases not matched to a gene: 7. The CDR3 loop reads CASSPGGQGAGNSPLHF. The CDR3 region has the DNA TGTGCCAGCAGCCCAGGGGGACAGGGGGCAGGTAATTCACCCCTCCACTTT.

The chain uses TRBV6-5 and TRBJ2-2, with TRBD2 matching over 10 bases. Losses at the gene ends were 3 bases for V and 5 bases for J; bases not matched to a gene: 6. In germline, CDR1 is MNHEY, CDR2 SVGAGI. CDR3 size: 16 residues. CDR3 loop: CASSYESSGSTGELFF. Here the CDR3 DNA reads TGTGCCAGCAGTTATGAGTCTAGCGGGAGTACCGGGGAGCTGTTTTTT.